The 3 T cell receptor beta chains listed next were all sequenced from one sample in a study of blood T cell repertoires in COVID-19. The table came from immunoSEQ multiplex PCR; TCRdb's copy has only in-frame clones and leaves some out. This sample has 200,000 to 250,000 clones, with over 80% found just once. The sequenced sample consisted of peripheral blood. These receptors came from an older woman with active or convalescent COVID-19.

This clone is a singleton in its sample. In nucleotides, the CDR3 is TGTGCCATCAGTGGTCCGGGACAGGTCCCTCCCGCTAACTATGGCTACACCTTC. Amino acid sequence: CAISGPGQVPPANYGYTF. The J gene is TRBJ1-2, the V gene TRBV10-3; TRBD1 matches at 8 bases. From germline, CDR1 is ENHRY and CDR2 SYGVKD. With V trimmed by 4 bases and J by 0 bases, 13 bases remained unmatched. This CDR3 spans 18 amino acids.

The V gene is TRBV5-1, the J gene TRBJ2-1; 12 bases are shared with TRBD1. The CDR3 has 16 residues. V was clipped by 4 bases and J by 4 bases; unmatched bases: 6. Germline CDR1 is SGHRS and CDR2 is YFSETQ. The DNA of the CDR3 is TGCGCCAGCAGCCAGGGACAGGGGGCTTGGTACAATGAGCAGTTCTTC. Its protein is CASSQGQGAWYNEQFF.

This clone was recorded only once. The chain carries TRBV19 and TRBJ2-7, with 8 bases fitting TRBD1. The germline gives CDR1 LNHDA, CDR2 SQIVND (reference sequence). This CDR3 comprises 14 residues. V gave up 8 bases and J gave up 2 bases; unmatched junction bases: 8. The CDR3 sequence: CASGPGQVTYEQYF. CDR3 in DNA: TGTGCCAGTGGACCGGGACAGGTAACCTACGAGCAGTACTTC. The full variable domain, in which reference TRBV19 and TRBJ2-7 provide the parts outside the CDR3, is DGGITQSPKYLFRKEGQNVTLSCEQNLNHDAMYWYRQDPGQGLRLIYYSQIVNDFQKGDIAEGYSVSREKKESFPLTVTSAQKNPTAFYLCASGPGQVTYEQYFGPGTRLTVT.